The rows below give T cell receptor beta chains drawn from one sample of a study of control samples from healthy donors and cancer patients. Sequenced by immunoSEQ multiplex PCR; TCRdb stores in-frame clones only, minus some. The profile covers some 79,000 clones, with 80% to 95% appearing a single time and over 0.95% taken by the ten largest. Sequenced input: PBMCs. The receptor source for this set is a woman in her 40s with lung cancer. CDR3s include the opening cysteine and the closing phenylalanine or tryptophan. The order of the fields is V gene, J gene, D gene, clone size, CDR3 DNA, CDR3 protein. The D gene is left open where the match is weak. Rows may omit the clone size; those that give it use once, few, many or a size class.

v_call: TRBV27
j_call: TRBJ1-5
d_call: -
clone_size: -
cdr3_nt: TGTGCCAGCAGTGTAGGGGGGGGGAGCAATCAGCCCCAGCATTTT
cdr3_aa: CASSVGGGSNQPQHF

v_call: TRBV12-3/TRBV12-4
j_call: TRBJ1-3
d_call: TRBD1
clone_size: -
cdr3_nt: TGTGCCAGTAGCAGGGGGGAGCCCAACACCATATATTTT
cdr3_aa: CASSRGEPNTIYF

v_call: TRBV7-9
j_call: TRBJ1-5
d_call: TRBD1
clone_size: -
cdr3_nt: TGTGCCAGCAGCCACTGGGGGACAGGGGGCGGCAATCAGCCCCAGCATTTT
cdr3_aa: CASSHWGTGGGNQPQHF

v_call: TRBV19
j_call: TRBJ1-1
d_call: -
clone_size: -
cdr3_nt: TGTGCCAGTAGTATCTATCGGGGACCGTACCCTGCCATGAACACTGAAGCTTTCTTT
cdr3_aa: CASSIYRGPYPAMNTEAFF

v_call: TRBV3-1/TRBV3-2
j_call: TRBJ1-3
d_call: -
clone_size: -
cdr3_nt: TGTGCCAGCAGCCATTTCCCGGACACCATATATTTT
cdr3_aa: CASSHFPDTIYF

v_call: TRBV6-5
j_call: TRBJ2-7
d_call: -
clone_size: -
cdr3_nt: TGTGCCACCTTCCGGGGCCCAGGTTACGAGCAGTACTTC
cdr3_aa: CATFRGPGYEQYF

v_call: TRBV4-2
j_call: TRBJ2-1
d_call: TRBD2
clone_size: -
cdr3_nt: TGTGCCAGCAGCCAAGAAAGCGGGGGGACGCCCTACAATGAGCAATTCTTC
cdr3_aa: CASSQESGGTPYNEQFF

v_call: TRBV5-1
j_call: TRBJ1-2
d_call: TRBD1
clone_size: once
cdr3_nt: TGCGCCAGCAGACCTCACCTCCCCGGGACAGGGCATTATGGCTACACCTTC
cdr3_aa: CASRPHLPGTGHYGYTF

v_call: TRBV30
j_call: TRBJ1-1
d_call: -
clone_size: once
cdr3_nt: TGTGCCTGGAGTCTCCTCTACTCGGGGGGCTTGAACACTGAAGCTTTCTTT
cdr3_aa: CAWSLLYSGGLNTEAFF

v_call: TRBV7-9
j_call: TRBJ1-4
d_call: TRBD1
clone_size: -
cdr3_nt: TGTGCCAGCATTGGTGGGACAGGGGATGAAAAACTGTTTTTT
cdr3_aa: CASIGGTGDEKLFF

v_call: TRBV30
j_call: TRBJ2-7
d_call: -
clone_size: -
cdr3_nt: TGTGCCTGGAGTGTACCAGGGGTCGAGCAGTACTTC
cdr3_aa: CAWSVPGVEQYF

v_call: TRBV5-1
j_call: TRBJ1-1
d_call: -
clone_size: once
cdr3_nt: TGCGCCAGCAGCTTGGTTGGGACAAGGAACACTGAAGCTTTCTTT
cdr3_aa: CASSLVGTRNTEAFF

v_call: TRBV24-1
j_call: TRBJ2-5
d_call: -
clone_size: -
cdr3_nt: TGTGCCACCAGTGACCCGACAGGCCAAGAGACCCAGTACTTC
cdr3_aa: CATSDPTGQETQYF

v_call: TRBV24-1
j_call: TRBJ1-1
d_call: TRBD1
clone_size: -
cdr3_nt: TGTGCCACCAGTTCGACAGGGGGCCCGGCTGAAGCTTTCTTT
cdr3_aa: CATSSTGGPAEAFF

v_call: TRBV30
j_call: TRBJ2-5
d_call: TRBD2
clone_size: -
cdr3_nt: TGTGCCTGGGGGACTAGCGGCCCGGGGGAGACCCAGTACTTC
cdr3_aa: CAWGTSGPGETQYF

v_call: TRBV7-9
j_call: TRBJ1-1
d_call: -
clone_size: -
cdr3_nt: TGTGCCAGCAGCCAAGGTGGCGGCGGTCCGGGGAGCACTGAAGCTTTCTTT
cdr3_aa: CASSQGGGGPGSTEAFF

v_call: TRBV19
j_call: TRBJ2-2
d_call: -
clone_size: few
cdr3_nt: TGTGCCAGTAGTATATCCGGGGAGCTGTTTTTT
cdr3_aa: CASSISGELFF

v_call: TRBV19
j_call: TRBJ2-7
d_call: -
clone_size: -
cdr3_nt: TGTGCCAGTAAGGACGGATCCTCCTACGAGCAGTACTTC
cdr3_aa: CASKDGSSYEQYF

v_call: TRBV14
j_call: TRBJ1-2
d_call: -
clone_size: -
cdr3_nt: TGTGCCAGCAGCCAAGCTGGAGGGAGTTACTATGGCTACACCTTC
cdr3_aa: CASSQAGGSYYGYTF

v_call: TRBV7-2
j_call: TRBJ1-2
d_call: -
clone_size: -
cdr3_nt: TGTGCCAGCAGCTTAGCGGAGGGAAAGTCTATTGACTATGGCTACACCTTC
cdr3_aa: CASSLAEGKSIDYGYTF

v_call: TRBV19
j_call: TRBJ1-4
d_call: -
clone_size: once
cdr3_nt: TGTGCCACCGAGGGGGAGCAGGCCGAATACTCAACTAATGAAAAACTGTTTTTT
cdr3_aa: CATEGEQAEYSTNEKLFF

v_call: TRBV19
j_call: TRBJ2-7
d_call: -
clone_size: -
cdr3_nt: TGTGCCAGTAGTACATCATGGGGGAGATACGAGCAGTACTTC
cdr3_aa: CASSTSWGRYEQYF

v_call: TRBV19
j_call: TRBJ2-1
d_call: TRBD1
clone_size: -
cdr3_nt: TGTGCCAGTAGTCCCGACAGGGCCAATGAGCAGTTCTTC
cdr3_aa: CASSPDRANEQFF

v_call: TRBV19
j_call: TRBJ1-1
d_call: -
clone_size: -
cdr3_nt: TGTGCCAGTAGTATAGGGCCTCTTGGCACTGAAGCTTTCTTT
cdr3_aa: CASSIGPLGTEAFF

v_call: TRBV7-2
j_call: TRBJ2-5
d_call: -
clone_size: -
cdr3_nt: TGTGCCAGCAGCAACGGGGCCTTGGAGACCCAGTACTTC
cdr3_aa: CASSNGALETQYF

v_call: TRBV4-1
j_call: TRBJ2-7
d_call: TRBD2
clone_size: -
cdr3_nt: TGCGCCAGCAGCCAACTTACAGGGTTTCCAGCGGGGGAGTACGAGCAGTACTTC
cdr3_aa: CASSQLTGFPAGEYEQYF

v_call: TRBV27
j_call: TRBJ2-5
d_call: TRBD2
clone_size: -
cdr3_nt: TGTGCCAGCGCCCTAGCGGGGGGGTATTGGCAAGAGACCCAGTACTTC
cdr3_aa: CASALAGGYWQETQYF

v_call: TRBV6-5
j_call: TRBJ1-2
d_call: -
clone_size: -
cdr3_nt: TGTGCCAGCAGTTACGGATTAGGGGCTAACTATGGCTACACCTTC
cdr3_aa: CASSYGLGANYGYTF

v_call: TRBV19
j_call: TRBJ1-1
d_call: TRBD1
clone_size: -
cdr3_nt: TGTGCCAGTAGGTGGACAGGGGAGGCTTTCTTT
cdr3_aa: CASRWTGEAFF

v_call: TRBV7-9
j_call: TRBJ2-2
d_call: TRBD1
clone_size: -
cdr3_nt: TGTGCCAGCAGCTTAGCGGTTCGGGGACAGGGGGCCGGGGAGCTGTTTTTT
cdr3_aa: CASSLAVRGQGAGELFF

v_call: TRBV3-1/TRBV3-2
j_call: TRBJ2-1
d_call: -
clone_size: -
cdr3_nt: TGTGCCAGCAGCCAATCGCTAAGGAATGAGCAGTTCTTC
cdr3_aa: CASSQSLRNEQFF

v_call: TRBV5-5
j_call: TRBJ2-3
d_call: TRBD2
clone_size: -
cdr3_nt: TGTGCCAGCTCCCGGAGGCTAGCGGGTACACGGATGGGCACAGATACGCAGTATTTT
cdr3_aa: CASSRRLAGTRMGTDTQYF

v_call: TRBV7-9
j_call: TRBJ2-2
d_call: -
clone_size: -
cdr3_nt: TGTGCCAGCAGCAGGCCGGGGTCCACCGGGGAGCTGTTTTTT
cdr3_aa: CASSRPGSTGELFF

v_call: TRBV5-1
j_call: TRBJ1-3
d_call: -
clone_size: -
cdr3_nt: TGCGTCAGCACCTTGGAATCCGGCTCTGGAAACACCATATATTTT
cdr3_aa: CVSTLESGSGNTIYF

v_call: TRBV30
j_call: TRBJ2-5
d_call: TRBD2
clone_size: -
cdr3_nt: TGTGCCTGGAGCGCATGGAGAGGGAGGGGAGAGACCCAGTACTTC
cdr3_aa: CAWSAWRGRGETQYF

v_call: TRBV7-2
j_call: TRBJ2-3
d_call: -
clone_size: -
cdr3_nt: TGTGCCAGCAGCTTAGGTGGAGGGCTTAGCACAGATACGCAGTATTTT
cdr3_aa: CASSLGGGLSTDTQYF

v_call: TRBV5-1
j_call: TRBJ1-2
d_call: -
clone_size: -
cdr3_nt: TGCGCCAGCAGCAGGCGGACAGAAGAGAAAAACTATGGCTACACCTTC
cdr3_aa: CASSRRTEEKNYGYTF

v_call: TRBV7-9
j_call: TRBJ1-2
d_call: -
clone_size: once
cdr3_nt: TGTGCCAGCAGCGTACCCCCCGAGACAGATGGCTACACCTTC
cdr3_aa: CASSVPPETDGYTF

v_call: TRBV7-8
j_call: TRBJ1-4
d_call: -
clone_size: -
cdr3_nt: TGTGCCAGCAGCTTTTTAGGGGGAAGTAATGAAAAACTGTTTTTT
cdr3_aa: CASSFLGGSNEKLFF

v_call: TRBV6-2/TRBV6-3
j_call: TRBJ2-3
d_call: -
clone_size: few
cdr3_nt: TGTGCCAGCAGCCTAGTAGGCGGGCGGGGCACAGATACGCAGTATTTT
cdr3_aa: CASSLVGGRGTDTQYF